This T cell receptor beta chain was documented in a study of cytomegalovirus exposure and HLA in healthy donors (dated by TCRdb to about 2017). With regard to the full study: According to an earlier analysis of several hundred of the donors, about 170 million T cells yielded some 110 million unique TCR beta sequences and more than 250 Gb of sequence data. Roughly 290 gigabases of sequencing data and around 85 million unique TCR sequences made up an early release that covered several hundred HLA-typed donors. A later genetic analysis used genome-wide SNP genotypes for about three fifths of the 666 donors, treating that subset as a discovery cohort. In addition to the first cohort of hundreds of subjects, a separate validation cohort of approximately 130 different subjects was used. The later analysis used no new phenotypic data to find candidate immune exposures, relying instead on TCR beta sequences and their occurrence across donors. The aim of the study was to test whether cataloging public T cell receptors could identify signatures of past pathogen exposure. All discovery cohort repertoires had been generated on a single sequencing platform. Both class I and class II loci were covered by HLA typing, at four-digit resolution. Because of strong linkage in the cohort, 4 to 6 DR-DQ haplotypes were treated as single units for association and clustering. Among a few hundred genotyped donors of the cohort, an average of approximately 240,000 unique TCR beta nucleotide sequences were sequenced per donor, roughly 20% of them non-productive. Donor age, sex, ethnicity and CMV serostatus were compiled together with the repertoire data. In a later analysis, previously published TCR beta repertoires from 550 to 700 donors were re-analyzed and high-resolution HLA genotyping was added so that TCR occurrence patterns could be studied. Among the roughly 410 genotyped donors, approximately 76% belonged to the genetic ancestry cluster associated with self-reported Caucasian donors. An earlier analysis of 450 to 750 of the donors used high-throughput TCR beta sequencing to judge whether each TCR beta V gene segment behaved as functional or pseudogenic. To predict cytomegalovirus infection status, the study brought together high-throughput TCR immunosequencing, statistical association of individual TCRs with disease status, and machine learning. The study used immunosequencing to profile the T cell repertoires of under 700 subjects and linked those repertoires to cytomegalovirus serostatus. Typing coverage differed by locus: A, B, C, DRB1 and DQB1 were typed in about 629-640 donors, DQA1 in about 500, DPA1 in some 600, and DPB1 in 400 to 490. Here is what the overall study found, with its caveats: The only immune exposure information available for the cohort was CMV serostatus. In a later genetic analysis, fewer N-insertions in productive TCRs were reported among donors in an Asian-associated ancestry cluster than the 666-donor mean. When HLA alleles, especially DR and DQ, strongly co-occurred, TCR associations were difficult to assign to individual alleles. An earlier analysis of approximately 600 of the donors showed that most TCR beta V segments appeared in productive rearrangements either about 87% or about 30% of the time, which broadly matched IMGT annotations. In a later analysis, HLA-associated TCR beta chains showed more clonal expansion and lower generation probabilities than non-associated chains that were equally common. Because HLA typing was unavailable for some donors at each locus, only the typed subset was used in association tests. A later analysis associated 16,951 TCR beta sequences with specific HLA alleles at a false discovery rate of 0.05. The study listed 170 or so TCR beta chains as associated with cytomegalovirus. A later genetic analysis associated a missense DCLRE1C variant with V-gene and J-gene trimming of TCR beta chains, and an independent cohort replicated the association. Some IMGT-functional V segments, including TRBV6-2 and TRBV6-3, could not be told apart with the 87-base-pair reads, so those segments were excluded. Several of the top co-occurrence clusters appeared to be linked to parvovirus B19, influenza, CMV and Epstein-Barr virus, according to a later analysis. A further reported finding was that TCR beta sequences accurately predicted the HLA-A and HLA-B alleles for most subjects in the first cohort. The authors suggested that the approach could potentially be generalized to other disease states and immunological phenotypes. The classifier was reported to diagnose cytomegalovirus status with high specificity and sensitivity in both the original cohort and the validation cohort. While some public TCRs were present in many individuals, most TCR sequences turned up only very rarely across donors. This cohort had only TCR beta chains sequenced, and the lack of alpha or paired-chain data limited which features could be detected. According to a later analysis, most CMV-associated TCR beta chains appeared to be HLA-restricted, and the HLA associations seemed to be driven largely by CMV exposure. The presence/absence analyses assumed that sequencing depth was roughly uniform across donors, and that assumption may not be true. A few of the identified cytomegalovirus-associated TCR beta chains were confirmed in vitro to be specific for cytomegalovirus antigens. Because counts were too low, seventeen rarely observed V segments, including chromosome 9 orphons, were excluded from the earlier analysis of 587 of the donors. A later analysis found that TCR association rates varied across HLA loci, with DRB1 alleles showing the most associated TCRs and HLA-C alleles the fewest. The sequencing pipeline was judged likely to have produced a cluster of highly shared sequence variants as a technical artifact. Correlated functional status among segregating V segments might reflect linkage disequilibrium, but an unknown experimental factor could not be ruled out.

Including the terminal cysteine and phenylalanine, the CDR3 comprises 15 residues. Only the CDR3 region is kept as DNA, spanning 45 bases read in frame from base 1. CDR1 and CDR2, per the germline V gene, are SGHNT and YENEEA. Trimming costs V 5 bases and J 3 bases, and their ends lie 17 bases apart. Receptor libraries were prepared by the immunoSEQ multiplex PCR assay. A mixture of 60 forward primers for TCR Vbeta segments and 13 reverse primers for TCR Jbeta segments was used in the multiplex PCR. The CDR3 region of rearranged TCR beta genes was amplified from genomic DNA with a multiplex PCR assay. On the Illumina HiSeq System, the amplified TCR beta libraries were sequenced as 87-base-pair reads. The source study handled its data this way. A later analysis counted around 72 million unique TCR beta chains across the 600 to 850 repertoires, and some 11 million of these chains were shared by at least two donors. Raw reads were error-corrected and collapsed into unique sequences with a nearest-neighbor algorithm that merged closely related sequences to remove PCR and sequencing errors. CDR3 sequences were aligned to IMGT reference sequences to assign V, D and J gene segments. For a sequence to be retained, at least a six-nucleotide match to both a V gene segment and a J gene segment was required. A rearrangement was called productive if the CDR3 had no stop codons and remained in frame with V and J, and every other rearrangement was called non-productive. CDR3 was defined according to IMGT convention as the region running from the second conserved V-encoded cysteine to the conserved J-encoded phenylalanine. The earlier analysis of 587 of the donors excluded sequences that lacked an unambiguous match to a single V gene segment. In an earlier analysis of some 590 of the donors, a V segment was called functional when productive rearrangements were above 56.7%, and segregating when the standard deviation between donors exceeded 5%. A statistical classification framework was built for diagnosing cytomegalovirus status from the catalog of TCR beta chain sequences. In a later analysis, TCR nucleotide sequences were compared against IMGT/GENE-DB human TR gene sequences so that V and J genes could be assigned. A later analysis assigned CDR3 sequences and most-parsimonious VDJ recombination scenarios with the TCRdist pipeline. A later analysis defined each TCR beta chain by its CDR3 amino acid sequence plus V-gene family, and excluded reads lacking a unique V-gene family. A later analysis removed several hundred highly shared, low-generation-probability nucleotide sequences to deal with suspected cross-contamination and a sequencing artifact. A later analysis calculated a clonal expansion index for each public chain from normalized within-repertoire ranks of inferred template counts. Generation probabilities in a later analysis came from a VDJ recombination model fitted to out-of-frame rearrangements, and those results were checked against IGoR. A later analysis scored TCR-TCR, TCR-HLA and TCR-CMV co-occurrence with hypergeometric tests, applying a repertoire-size bias correction to TCR pairs. False discovery rates were estimated in a later analysis by permuting HLA or CMV assignments 20 times. A later analysis grouped co-occurring TCRs with DBSCAN, adding TCRdist sequence similarity when clustering within HLA-allele-positive subsets. Repertoires with fewer than 30,000 or more than 120,000 public chains were left out of co-occurrence clustering, as were about five repertoires with anomalous nucleotide sharing. TCRdb took this table from immuneACCESS and kept in-frame rearrangements with V and J called. Such tables lack part of the clones; where checked against another copy, unresolved V genes explain under half of the gap, and the rest is unexplained. V, J and clone size reflect that table, while D and trimming were determined from the DNA. This sample holds fewer than 150,000 clones; 75% to 80% were observed only once. The biggest ten clones account for 2% to 2.5% of the sample.

The cohort comprised some 680 healthy bone marrow donors. At the time of sampling, all cohort members were nominally healthy, though unrecorded immune exposures were likely present. The donor tested CMV seronegative, placing the donor among the roughly 400 seronegative members of the cohort. Every donor gave a peripheral blood sample, and the peripheral blood mononuclear cells from that sample were used for TCR beta sequencing. The Qiagen DNeasy Blood Extraction Kit was used to extract genomic DNA from the blood cell samples. Remarks on this clone: The antigen it recognizes is unknown. No clone much larger than this one lies a single base away; base qualities are absent.

The sequence links TRBV11-3 to TRBJ2-7; the D gene is possibly TRBD1, with 7 bases matching. The material sequenced was PBMCs. This receptor was obtained from a man aged 30 to 39 in good health and CMV-seronegative. The nucleotides read TGTGCCAGCAGCCCCGCCTCAGGGGGGCTCTACGAGCAGTACTTC. Translated, it gives CASSPASGGLYEQYF. Full variable domain (CDR3 extended with the reference TRBV11-3 and TRBJ2-7 proteins): EAGVVQSPRYKIIEKKQPVAFWCNPISGHNTLYWYLQNLGQGPELLIRYENEEAVDDSQLPKDRFSAERLKGVDSTLKIQPAELGDSAVYLCASSPASGGLYEQYFGPGTRLTVT.